The T cell receptor beta chain described here comes from a study of breast tumors, draining lymph nodes, adjacent tissues. Study-wide results and caveats: The data were judged consistent with most tumor T cells coming from lymph node and expanding in tumor.

This clonotype has at least ten counts. The target antigen is unknown. Germline trimming cut 2 bases from V and 2 bases from J; bases unmatched to any gene: 5. The CDR3 runs 16 residues. Germline V gives CDR1 KGHDR, CDR2 SFDVKD. TCRdb ran MiXCR on the multiplex PCR reads and lists one entry per CDR3 protein. The repertoire consists of 250,000 or so distinct CDR3 sequences, with around 30% occurring once and the leading ten covering approximately 1%. Breast cancer patients provided tissue from their axillary draining lymph nodes. The chain has TRBV24-1 and TRBJ2-5; TRBD1 agrees at 9 bases. Sequenced: axillary lymph node tissue. The TCR originated in a female donor with breast cancer. Some clones in this sample may be carry-over from other donors' samples. In DNA, the CDR3 is TGTGCCACCAGTGATTACCGGACAGGGGCTCAAGAGACCCAGTACTTC. Translating it yields CATSDYRTGAQETQYF.